This TCR beta chain was recovered during a study of shared clonotypes between healthy human individuals. About the study: There were three CD4 naive, three CD4 memory, two CD8 naive and one CD8 memory plates per donor. General observations from the study: Estimated richness values were generally larger in naive subsets than in memory subsets.

The material for each subset, its genomic DNA, was split evenly across several immunoSEQ plates. The assay was immunoSEQ multiplex PCR, and TCRdb's table has in-frame clones only and misses some. Seen here are about 520,000 clones, more than 95% observed once, and the top ten hold nearly 0.065%. With respect to this clone: What it binds is unknown.

CDR1 and CDR2 (germline): MNHNS, SASEGT. The CDR3 totals 14 residues. V was cut by 4 bases and J by 4 bases, with 11 bases left in between. The specimen was naive CD4+ T cells sorted from blood. Subset here: CD45RA+ positively selected. The chain combines TRBV6-1 with TRBJ1-5, with D perhaps matching TRBD1 (6 bases). This clonotype originated in a woman in her twenties or thirties in good health. CDR3 nucleotides: TGTGCCAGCAGTGTACCAAGGGGGAATCAGCCCCAGCATTTT. Protein sequence: CASSVPRGNQPQHF.